This T cell receptor (beta chain) was captured by sequencing in a study of vaccination and CD4 T cells after COVID-19. About the research overall: The authors exposed cells to overlapping spike peptides derived from SARS-CoV-2, HCoV-NL63, HCoV-OC43 and HCoV-229E. The study, taken as a whole, reports: Median counts of SARS-CoV-2-reactive clonotypes increased from around 20 to 38; this difference was not significant.

An Oncomine TCR Beta short-read assay was used to sequence the DNA from cultured CD4+ T cells. The source of extracted genomic DNA was cultured CD4+ T cells. TCRdb reanalysed the PCR reads using MiXCR and keeps one entry per CDR3 protein. Of fewer than 13,000 distinct CDR3 sequences listed, more than 30% are singletons. The treatment is: roughly 11-day PBMC culture with coronavirus spike peptide pools or control peptides (ViraFEST assay). It was before the COVID-19 pandemic (2011-2018) that the unexposed donor's CD4+ T cells were collected. Antigen-specific T cell expansion with peptide pools preceded TCR sequencing in the ViraFEST approach. This clonotype ranks as medium-sized. The target antigen is unknown. The CDR3 runs to 15 residues. Germline CDR1 is MNHNS and CDR2 is SASEGT. Germline trimming cut 5 bases from V and 7 bases from J; bases unmatched to any gene: 9.

The V and J genes are TRBV6-1 and TRBJ2-2; the match to TRBD2 covers 8 bases. The source is a human donor in good health. What was sequenced was CD4+ T cells from blood, cultured in vitro. CDR3 protein: CASSRPGLGVGELFF. The CDR3 nucleotides read TGTGCCAGCAGTCGGCCGGGACTAGGAGTCGGGGAGCTGTTTTTT.